This T cell receptor beta chain was recorded in a study of T cells in Graves' hyperthyroidism and ophthalmopathy. At the level of the study: Peripheral blood draws took place at initial diagnosis, ahead of any treatment.

At least ten counts were recorded for this clonotype. Its antigen is as yet unknown. Study-level results: Most thyroid clonotypes expanded above 0.001 appeared in blood too.

Template material for amplifying TCR beta CDR3 regions consisted of RNA transcripts. The HTBI set primed first-round TCR CDR3 RT-PCR. TCRdb re-called the multiplex PCR reads through MiXCR, storing one row per CDR3 protein. The repertoire consists of more than 500,000 distinct CDR3 sequences, with roughly 15% occurring once and the leading ten covering around 4%. CDR1 and CDR2 from the germline V gene are MNHEY and SVGEGT. The CDR3 contains 15 residues. V shed 7 bases and J 9 bases; nucleotides not matched to a gene: 13. The rearrangement joins TRBV6-2 or TRBV6-3 to TRBJ2-7; 12 bases align to TRBD2. The sample was blood. This receptor was obtained from a woman aged 40 to 50 with Graves' ophthalmopathy. CDR3 nucleotide sequence: TGTGCCAGCACCCTCGGACTAGCGGGGCCCGGCGTGCAGTACTTC. This translates into CASTLGLAGPGVQYF.